This T cell receptor beta chain derives from a study of PD-L1 blockade in urothelial cancer. The wider study: At some point between 2013 and 2014 therapy began: atezolizumab 1,200 mg intravenously every 3 weeks. The analyses of blood took place 3 weeks (second dose) and 6 weeks after treatment start.

Regarding this clone: Antigen unknown.

Study-level findings and limits: Durable-benefit patients had greater expansion of tumor-associated blood clones at 3 weeks.

Libraries were prepared by immunoSEQ multiplex PCR; TCRdb keeps only in-frame clonotypes and omits some of them. The top ten hold 30% of the sample, which has more than 30,000 clones, 84% seen once. This CDR3 contains 13 residues. Per germline, CDR1 SQVTM and CDR2 ANQGSEA. V gave up 4 bases and J gave up 7 bases; unmatched junction bases: 9. Here the sequenced sample was PBMCs, taken around atezolizumab (anti-PD-L1) treatment. This TCR came from a man in his 60s with urothelial cancer. The chain uses TRBV29-1 and TRBJ1-2; the match to TRBD1 covers 7 bases. The CDR3 DNA follows: TGCAGCGTTGTCGTCGGGACAGCCTTTGGCTACACCTTC. It is translated as CSVVVGTAFGYTF.